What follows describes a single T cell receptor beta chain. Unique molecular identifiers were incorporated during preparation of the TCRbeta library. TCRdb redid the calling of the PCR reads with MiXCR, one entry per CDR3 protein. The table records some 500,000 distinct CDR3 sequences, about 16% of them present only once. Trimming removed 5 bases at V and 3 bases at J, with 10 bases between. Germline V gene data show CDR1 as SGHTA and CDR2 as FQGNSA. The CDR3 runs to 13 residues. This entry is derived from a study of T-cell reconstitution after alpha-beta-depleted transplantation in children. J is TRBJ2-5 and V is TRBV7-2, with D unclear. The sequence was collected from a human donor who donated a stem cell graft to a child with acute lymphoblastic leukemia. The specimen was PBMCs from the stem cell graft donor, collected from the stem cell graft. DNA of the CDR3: TGTGCCAGCAGCGCCGACGCCGAAGAGACCCAGTACTTC. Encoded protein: CASSADAEETQYF. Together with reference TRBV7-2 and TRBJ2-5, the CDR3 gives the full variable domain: GAGVSQSPSNKVTEKGKDVELRCDPISGHTALYWYRQSLGQGLEFLIYFQGNSAPDKSGLPSDRFSAERTGGSVSTLTIQRTQQEDSAVYLCASSADAEETQYFGPGTRLLVL.